This T cell receptor (beta chain) stems from a study of T cells in Graves' hyperthyroidism and ophthalmopathy. General observations from the study: The model anticipated ophthalmopathy a median about six months pre-onset.

It was RNA transcripts that yielded the amplified TCR beta CDR3 regions. Researchers ran a first-round RT-PCR on the TCR CDR3 using the HTBI primer set. TCRdb fed the multiplex PCR reads into MiXCR, producing one record per CDR3 protein. The table includes about 360,000 distinct CDR3 sequences, over 10% detected once. CDR1 and CDR2 (germline): DFQATT, SNEGSKA (reference sequence). This CDR3 has 13 amino acids. V dropped 5 bases and J dropped 5 bases, with 13 bases sitting between them. As for this clonotype: What it recognizes is unknown. A much larger clone lies one base from this, so it may be a read error.

Uncontrolled infections, other autoimmune diseases, pregnancy or lactation led to exclusion of patients. The sequencing sample was made of blood. The chain has TRBV20-1 and TRBJ2-1, with D possibly called TRBD1 or TRBD2 (6 bases each). This receptor was taken from a woman aged 18 to 35 with Graves' hyperthyroidism. In DNA form, the CDR3 reads TGCAGTGCTCGCGGGACAACCGACAATGAGCAGTTCTTC. Its protein product is CSARGTTDNEQFF.